Presented here are 25 T cell receptor beta chains from one specimen sequenced in a study of cytomegalovirus exposure and HLA in healthy donors. A multiplex PCR was run with 60 Vbeta primers and 13 Jbeta primers. Profiling relied on immunoSEQ multiplex PCR, and the TCRdb table lists in-frame clones only, not all of them. The sample consists of roughly 92,000 clones, 75% to 90% of them appearing once. The material sequenced was PBMCs. The receptors here all came from a man aged 45-65 years in good health and CMV-seropositive.

V usage is TRBV28 and J usage is TRBJ1-2, with 12 bases lining up with TRBD1. V shed 4 bases and J 4 bases; nucleotides not matched to a gene: 7. CDR1 and CDR2 from the germline V gene are MDHEN and SYDVKM. CDR3 size: 16 residues. CDR3 nucleotides: TGTGCCAGCAGTTCCCCACTGGGACAGGGGGCCTATGGCTACACCTTC. As protein: CASSSPLGQGAYGYTF.

The chain couples TRBV10-3 to TRBJ2-7; 8 nucleotides line up with TRBD1. Per the germline V gene, CDR1 is ENHRY and CDR2 is SYGVKD. V was clipped by 11 bases and J by 3 bases; unmatched bases: 9. CDR3 length: 13 residues. CDR3 nucleotide sequence: TGTGCCGTACGGGACAGGATAAGCTACGAGCAGTACTTC. Translation: CAVRDRISYEQYF.

The J gene is TRBJ1-2, the V gene TRBV7-9; no definite D call. Germline assignment: CDR1 SEHNR and CDR2 FQNEAQ (reference sequence). The CDR3 runs 11 residues. Trimming removed 1 base from V and 13 bases from J, with 10 bases in between. In nucleotides, the CDR3 is TGTGCCAGCAGCTTAGTAGAGGAACCCACCTTC. It translates to CASSLVEEPTF.

In its sample, this clone is medium-sized. This chain connects TRBV19 to TRBJ1-2; no definite D call. The CDR3 length is 12 residues. The germline V and J ends were trimmed by 6 bases and 8 bases, with 13 bases remaining between them. The germline V gene encodes CDR1 LNHDA and CDR2 SQIVND (reference sequence). CDR3 bases: TGTGCCAGTAGCCCACAGCGGGAAGGCTACACCTTC. This encodes CASSPQREGYTF.

The chain is built from TRBV30 and TRBJ2-5, with D possibly being TRBD1 (6 bases). Germline CDR1 is GTSNPN and CDR2 is SVGIG (reference sequence). The length of the CDR3 is 14 residues. V lost 0 bases and J 1 base, leaving 9 bases between the germline ends. This CDR3 is CAWSVGAAQETQYF. CDR3 DNA: TGTGCCTGGAGTGTGGGGGCAGCCCAAGAGACCCAGTACTTC.

The gene calls are TRBV4-2 and TRBJ2-1, with D possibly being TRBD1 (6 bases). Germline CDR1 LGHNA, CDR2 YNFKEQ. The CDR3 runs 16 residues. Trimming cost V 4 bases and J 6 bases, with 19 bases left between them. The CDR3 bases are TGTGCCAGCAGCCGTGAGACGGCAGGGGTTAGCAATGAGCAGTTCTTC. It specifies CASSRETAGVSNEQFF.

This chain links TRBV9 with TRBJ1-2; 7 bases are shared with TRBD1. This CDR3 has 16 amino acids. V trimming: 0 bases; J trimming: 4 bases; junction bases outside the gene matches: 9. Per germline, CDR1 SGDLS and CDR2 YYNGEE. CDR3 DNA: TGTGCCAGCAGCGTAGGGGACAGCTCCACGGTCTATGGCTACACCTTC. It translates to CASSVGDSSTVYGYTF. Drawing the rest from reference TRBV9 and TRBJ1-2, the complete variable domain is DSGVTQTPKHLITATGQRVTLRCSPRSGDLSVYWYQQSLDQGLQFLIQYYNGEERAKGNILERFSAQQFPDLHSELNLSSLELGDSALYFCASSVGDSSTVYGYTFGSGTRLTVV.

V usage is TRBV30 and J usage is TRBJ2-3, with TRBD2 identical over 8 bases. The V gene end was trimmed by 0 bases and the J gene end by 4 bases; junction bases not matched to a gene: 3. Germline V gives CDR1 GTSNPN, CDR2 SVGIG (reference sequence). This CDR3 has 14 residues. The chain's CDR3 is CAWSVAGAPDTQYF. As DNA, the CDR3 is TGTGCCTGGAGTGTAGCGGGAGCTCCAGATACGCAGTATTTT.

This chain links TRBV5-1 with TRBJ2-7; tentative D call: TRBD2 (6 bases). Trimming took off 0 bases at V and 5 bases at J, with 12 bases between the two ends. Per the germline V gene, CDR1 is SGHRS and CDR2 is YFSETQ. The CDR3 runs 14 residues. This chain's CDR3 is CASSLGEDYHEQYF. Written as DNA, the CDR3 is TGCGCCAGCAGCTTGGGAGAGGACTACCACGAGCAGTACTTC. The full variable domain, completed using reference TRBV5-1 and TRBJ2-7, is KAGVTQTPRYLIKTRGQQVTLSCSPISGHRSVSWYQQTPGQGLQFLFEYFSETQRNKGNFPGRFSGRQFSNSRSEMNVSTLELGDSALYLCASSLGEDYHEQYFGPGTRLTVT.

In its sample, this clone was seen a few times. The V call is TRBV2, the J call TRBJ2-7, with a possible D match to TRBD2 (6 bases). Trimming took off 6 bases at V and 0 bases at J, with 21 bases between the two ends. The CDR3 extends over 17 amino acids. Germline-derived CDR1 and CDR2 are SNHLY and FYNNEI. CDR3 nucleotides: TGTGCCAGCAGCTCGACATTTAGCGGCCTCTCCTCCTACGAGCAGTACTTC. Translated: CASSSTFSGLSSYEQYF.

This clone was counted only a few times. The chain recombines TRBV4-2 with TRBJ2-3, with unresolved D. The germline V and J ends were trimmed by 2 bases and 0 bases, with 6 bases remaining between them. The CDR3 has 14 residues. CDR1 is LGHNA, CDR2 YNFKEQ, per germline. DNA for the CDR3: TGTGCCAGCAGCCAACAGCGTAGCACAGATACGCAGTATTTT. Translated: CASSQQRSTDTQYF.

The V and J genes are TRBV27 and TRBJ2-7; D might be TRBD1 (6 bases). Germline-derived CDR1 and CDR2 are MNHEY and SMNVEV (reference sequence). CDR3 length: 13 residues. V lost 8 bases and J lost 3, with 14 bases in between. The CDR3 bases are TGTGCCAGCGGGTGGGGCAGGGGCTACGAGCAGTACTTC. Protein: CASGWGRGYEQYF.

The rearrangement joins TRBV10-3 to TRBJ2-1, with D maybe TRBD2 (5 bases). There are 13 residues in the CDR3. The germline CDR1 and CDR2 sequences are ENHRY and SYGVKD. Trimming shortened V by 10 bases and J by 5 bases, and 15 bases separated the two germline ends. CDR3 nucleotides: TGTGCCACCGTTCGGGTGGGAGACAATGAGCAGTTCTTC. Its protein is CATVRVGDNEQFF.

The CDR3 spells CASSASDNSYNEQFF. In nucleotides, the CDR3 is TGTGCCAGCAGCGCTAGCGATAACTCCTACAATGAGCAGTTCTTC. V usage is TRBV9 and J usage is TRBJ2-1; a weak D match, TRBD2 (6 bases). Trimming pared 3 bases from V and 0 bases from J, leaving 10 bases between. The V gene's germline CDR1 is SGDLS and CDR2 YYNGEE. This CDR3 contains 15 residues.

As for this clone: One end of the junction fails to match germline, which may point to a read error. The chain has TRBV7-9 and TRBJ2-1; D remains ambiguous. The CDR3 is 15 residues long. The germline gives CDR1 SEHNR, CDR2 FQNEAQ (reference sequence). In nucleotides, the CDR3 is TGTTCCAGCAGCTTACCCAGACTCCGAGACAATGAGCAGTTCTTC. This encodes CSSSLPRLRDNEQFF.

CDR3 coding DNA: TGTGCCAGCAGTTGGTCTACGGAGGGCCACTACAATGAGCAGTTCTTC. Residues: CASSWSTEGHYNEQFF. This chain joins TRBV7-6 and TRBJ2-1; D is perhaps TRBD2 (6 bases). The length of the CDR3 is 16 residues. Germline V lookup: CDR1 SGHVS, CDR2 FNYEAQ. The V end was cut by 6 bases, the J end by 3 bases, with 18 bases between.

Comments on this clone: The identical CDR3 is also encoded by other nucleotide sequences in the sample. The chain combines TRBV5-1 with TRBJ1-1; 7 positions agree with TRBD1. Germline CDR1 reads SGHRS; CDR2 reads YFSETQ. This CDR3 has 14 residues. Losses at the gene ends were 5 bases for V and 1 base for J; bases not matched to a gene: 5. CDR3 coding DNA: TGCGCCAGCAGTCCAGGGACAGAGAACACTGAAGCTTTCTTT. This encodes CASSPGTENTEAFF.

This rearrangement joins TRBV2 to TRBJ2-7; 10 bases line up with TRBD2. V shed 1 base, J shed 5 bases, and the junction held 8 bases outside the gene matches. The CDR3 sequence is 16 residues long. Germline CDR1 and CDR2: SNHLY and FYNNEI. CDR3 DNA: TGTGCCAGCAGTGAAGAGATAGCGGGAGGTGGGGACGAGCAGTACTTC. Its translation: CASSEEIAGGGDEQYF.

This clone was detected only once. V is TRBV5-1 and J is TRBJ1-4, with D possibly being TRBD1 (6 bases). The ends were cut back, 0 bases at V and 6 bases at J, with 6 bases in the middle. Germline V lookup: CDR1 SGHRS, CDR2 YFSETQ. The CDR3 length is 13 residues. The CDR3 loop is CASSLAGDEKLFF. The CDR3 nucleotides read TGCGCCAGCAGCTTGGCAGGGGATGAAAAACTGTTTTTT.

V usage is TRBV25-1 and J usage is TRBJ2-7, with D maybe TRBD2 (6 bases). CDR1 is MGHDK, CDR2 SYGVNS, per germline. The CDR3 totals 15 residues. V gave up 4 bases and J gave up 0 bases, with 13 bases separating them. Written as DNA, the CDR3 is TGTGCCAGCAGTGCAAGGCTAGCGACCTCCTACGAGCAGTACTTC. Protein: CASSARLATSYEQYF.

This chain connects TRBV2 to TRBJ1-2, with 7 nucleotides matching TRBD1. With V trimmed by 3 bases and J by 1 base, 5 bases remained unmatched. This CDR3 is 15 amino acids long. Germline CDR1 is SNHLY and CDR2 is FYNNEI. The CDR3 region is CASSDRGQLNYGYTF. The CDR3 coding sequence is TGTGCCAGCAGTGATAGGGGACAGCTTAACTATGGCTACACCTTC.

The chain carries TRBV2 and TRBJ2-2, with D possibly being TRBD1 (5 bases). V was pared by 10 bases and J by 0 bases, with 12 bases between. This CDR3 spans 14 amino acids. In germline, CDR1 is SNHLY, CDR2 FYNNEI. The CDR3 is CATRQFANTGELFF. As DNA, the CDR3 is TGTGCCACCCGACAGTTCGCGAACACCGGGGAGCTGTTTTTT.

This rearrangement joins TRBV2 to TRBJ2-5; perhaps TRBD2 as D (7 bases). The V gene lost 4 bases and the J gene lost 3 bases, with 21 bases spanning the gap. The CDR3 contains 17 residues. The germline CDR1 and CDR2 sequences are SNHLY and FYNNEI. The CDR3: CASSVGGGGWSKETQYF. The CDR3 DNA sequence: TGTGCCAGCAGTGTGGGGGGGGGCGGTTGGTCCAAAGAGACCCAGTACTTC.

The genes are TRBV7-9 and TRBJ2-1; 11 nucleotides align to TRBD2. Germline V lookup: CDR1 SEHNR, CDR2 FQNEAQ (reference sequence). The CDR3 has 16 residues. With 5 bases clipped from V and 6 bases from J, the junction kept 9 bases outside the gene matches. In DNA form, the CDR3 reads TGTGCCAGCAGCGCCCCCGGGACTAGCGGCAGCAATGAGCAGTTCTTC. Encoded protein: CASSAPGTSGSNEQFF.

The chain is built from TRBV5-1 and TRBJ2-2; tentatively, D is TRBD2 (5 bases). The V end was cut by 2 bases, the J end by 0 bases, with 8 bases between. The germline CDR1 and CDR2 sequences are SGHRS and YFSETQ. This CDR3 is 15 amino acids long. This CDR3 reads CASSFAGTNTGELFF. The CDR3 DNA follows: TGCGCCAGCAGCTTTGCCGGGACGAACACCGGGGAGCTGTTTTTT.